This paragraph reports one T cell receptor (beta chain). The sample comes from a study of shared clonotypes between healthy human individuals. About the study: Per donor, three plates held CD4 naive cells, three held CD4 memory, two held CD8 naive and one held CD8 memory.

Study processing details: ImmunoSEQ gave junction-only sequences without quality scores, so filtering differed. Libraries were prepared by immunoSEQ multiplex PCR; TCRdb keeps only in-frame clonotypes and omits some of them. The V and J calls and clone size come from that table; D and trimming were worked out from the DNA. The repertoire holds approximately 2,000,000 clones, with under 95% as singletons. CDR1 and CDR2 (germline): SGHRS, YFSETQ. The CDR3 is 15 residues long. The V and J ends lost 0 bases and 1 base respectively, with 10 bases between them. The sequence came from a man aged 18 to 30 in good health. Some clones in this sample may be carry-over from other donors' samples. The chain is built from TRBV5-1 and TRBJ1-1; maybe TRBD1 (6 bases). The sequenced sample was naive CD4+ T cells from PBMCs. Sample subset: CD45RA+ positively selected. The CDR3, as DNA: TGCGCCAGCAGCTTGGTGGCCAGGGGGAACACTGAAGCTTTCTTT. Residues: CASSLVARGNTEAFF.